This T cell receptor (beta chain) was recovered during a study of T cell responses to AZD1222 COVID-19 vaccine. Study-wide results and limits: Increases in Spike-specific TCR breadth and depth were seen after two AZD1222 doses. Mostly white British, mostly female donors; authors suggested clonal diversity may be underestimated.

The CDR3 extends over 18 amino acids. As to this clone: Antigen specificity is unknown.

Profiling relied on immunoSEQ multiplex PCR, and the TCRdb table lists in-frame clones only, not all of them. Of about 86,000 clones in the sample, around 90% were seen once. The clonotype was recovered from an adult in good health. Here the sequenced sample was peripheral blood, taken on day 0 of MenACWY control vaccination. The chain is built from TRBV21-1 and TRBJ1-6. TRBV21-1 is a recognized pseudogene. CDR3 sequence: CASSNEPPESSYNSPLHF. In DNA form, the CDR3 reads TGTGCCAGCAGCAATGAACCCCCCGAGAGCTCCTATAATTCACCCCTCCACTTT.